One T cell receptor (beta chain) is described in this entry. In the authors' methods: From reference gene primer amplification, estimates of nucleated cell counts were derived. Assay: immunoSEQ multiplex PCR; the TCRdb copy retains only in-frame clones and omits some. That table gives V, J and clone size, and the DNA gave D and trimming. The sample lists around 60,000 clones, 84% occurring once. These data belong to a study of blood T cell repertoires in COVID-19. The CDR3 extends over 16 amino acids. Per germline, CDR1 SEHNR and CDR2 FQNEAQ (reference sequence). Losses at the gene ends were 5 bases for V and 0 bases for J; bases not matched to a gene: 5.

The sequenced material came from peripheral blood. The chain joins TRBV7-9 to TRBJ1-4, with 8 positions matching TRBD1. The receptor's source is a man in his sixties with COVID-19, enrolled during active disease. The CDR3 sequence: CASSLGQAATNEKLFF. The CDR3 DNA reads as TGTGCCAGCAGCCTGGGACAGGCCGCAACTAATGAAAAACTGTTTTTT.